The clone carrying this T cell receptor beta chain was detected many times. What it binds is unknown. One heparinised draw, averaging around 120 mL, was taken per donor. The sample comes from a study of beta chain features in type 1 diabetes. Overall study: What patients shared with healthy donors was a similar profile of age, gender and cell yields. General study findings and limits: Relative to healthy donors, patients appeared to have naive, central memory and Treg TCRB repertoires that were more similar.

The entirety of the isolated RNA underwent reverse transcription, so expressed TCRB transcripts were sequenced. Sequenced by immunoSEQ multiplex PCR; TCRdb stores in-frame clones only, minus some. The table records about 270,000 clones, 12% to 15% of them present only once. The CDR3 is 13 amino acids. Germline V gene data show CDR1 as MDHEN and CDR2 as SYDVKM. Unmatched junction bases numbered 11, after V lost 11 bases and J lost 7 bases. This clonotype was sampled from a middle-aged woman in good health. The V and J genes are TRBV28 and TRBJ2-1; 7 positions match TRBD1. The sequencing input was naive CD4+ T cells from blood. DNA of the CDR3: TGTGCCTCCATCGGACAGGTGGCGAATGAGCAGTTCTTC. This encodes CASIGQVANEQFF.